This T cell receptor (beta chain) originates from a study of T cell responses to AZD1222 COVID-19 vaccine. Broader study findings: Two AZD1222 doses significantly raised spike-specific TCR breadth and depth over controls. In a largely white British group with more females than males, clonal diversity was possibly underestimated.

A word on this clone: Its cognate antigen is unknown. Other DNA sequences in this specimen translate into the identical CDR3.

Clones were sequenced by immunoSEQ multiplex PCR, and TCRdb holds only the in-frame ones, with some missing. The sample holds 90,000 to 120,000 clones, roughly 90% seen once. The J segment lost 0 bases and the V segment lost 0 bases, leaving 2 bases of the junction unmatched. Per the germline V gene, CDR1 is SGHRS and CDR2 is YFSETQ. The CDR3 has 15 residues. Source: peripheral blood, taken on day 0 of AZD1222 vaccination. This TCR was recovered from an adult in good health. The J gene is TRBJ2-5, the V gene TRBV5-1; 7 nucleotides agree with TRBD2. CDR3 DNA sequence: TGCGCCAGCAGCTTGGTGGGGGGGTACCAAGAGACCCAGTACTTC. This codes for CASSLVGGYQETQYF.